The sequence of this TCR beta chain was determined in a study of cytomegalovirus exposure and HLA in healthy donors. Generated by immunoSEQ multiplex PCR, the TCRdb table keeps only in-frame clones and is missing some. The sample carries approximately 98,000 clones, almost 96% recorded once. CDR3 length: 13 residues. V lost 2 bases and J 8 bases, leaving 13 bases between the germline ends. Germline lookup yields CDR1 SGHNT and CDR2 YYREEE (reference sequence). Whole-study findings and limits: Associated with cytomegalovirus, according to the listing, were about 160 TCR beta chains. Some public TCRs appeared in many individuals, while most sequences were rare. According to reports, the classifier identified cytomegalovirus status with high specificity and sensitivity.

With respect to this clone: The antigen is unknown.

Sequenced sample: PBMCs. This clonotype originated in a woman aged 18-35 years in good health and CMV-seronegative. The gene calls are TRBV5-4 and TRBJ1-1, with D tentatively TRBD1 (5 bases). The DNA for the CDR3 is TGTGCCAGCAGCTTCAGTTCAGGGCTGGAAGCTTTCTTT. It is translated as CASSFSSGLEAFF.